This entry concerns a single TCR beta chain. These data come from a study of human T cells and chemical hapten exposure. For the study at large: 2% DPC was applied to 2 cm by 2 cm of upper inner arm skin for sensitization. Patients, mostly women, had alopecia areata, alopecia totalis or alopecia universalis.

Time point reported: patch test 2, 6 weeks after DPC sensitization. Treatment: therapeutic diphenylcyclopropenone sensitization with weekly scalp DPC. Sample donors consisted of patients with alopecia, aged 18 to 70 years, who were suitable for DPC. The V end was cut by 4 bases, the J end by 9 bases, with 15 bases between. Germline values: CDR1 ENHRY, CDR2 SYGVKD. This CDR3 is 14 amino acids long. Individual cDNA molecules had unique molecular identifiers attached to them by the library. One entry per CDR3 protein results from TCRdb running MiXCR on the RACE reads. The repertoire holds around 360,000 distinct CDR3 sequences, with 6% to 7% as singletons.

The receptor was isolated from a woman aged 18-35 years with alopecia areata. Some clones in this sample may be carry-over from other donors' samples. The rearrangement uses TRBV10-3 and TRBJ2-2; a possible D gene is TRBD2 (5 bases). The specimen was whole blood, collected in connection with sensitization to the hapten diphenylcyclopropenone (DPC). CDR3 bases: TGTGCCATCAGTGGAGGGCCAGGATCGCGGGAGCTGTTTTTT. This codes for CAISGGPGSRELFF.